Here is one T cell receptor (beta chain) with its context. This entry is derived from a study of cytomegalovirus exposure and HLA in healthy donors. Per germline, CDR1 SGHTA and CDR2 FQGNSA. The germline V and J ends were trimmed by 5 bases and 4 bases, with 17 bases remaining between them. This CDR3 comprises 16 residues. Sequenced by immunoSEQ multiplex PCR; TCRdb stores in-frame clones only, minus some. The sample includes about 150,000 clones, about nine tenths of them seen just once. V usage is TRBV7-2 and J usage is TRBJ2-2, with D possibly matching TRBD2 (5 bases). Sequences were obtained from PBMCs. The TCR originated in a man between 18 and 35 years old in good health and CMV-seronegative. CDR3 region: CASSGGGSAGTGELFF. The CDR3, as DNA: TGTGCCAGCAGCGGCGGCGGTAGCGCGGGCACCGGGGAGCTGTTTTTT.